These T cell receptor beta chains were read from a single sample in a study of CD8+CD57+ T cells in acquired aplastic anemia. Each CDR3 protein gets one entry after TCRdb re-called the reads with MiXCR. The top ten clones hold 40% to 50% of a sample with approximately 250,000 distinct CDR3 sequences, 65% to 90% of them seen once. Sequenced sample: sorted CD4+, CD8+, or CD8+CD57+ T cells (not recorded which) from PBMCs. These receptors came from a human donor with aplastic anemia. Each CDR3 is given with its conserved first and last residue. D genes are given only for firm matches.

d_call v_call cdr3_aa
. TRBV20-1 CSARDRDKGDEQFF
. TRBV7-9 CASSFPNYGYTF
. TRBV7-8 CASSLSGGGLDEGYTF
. TRBV12-3/TRBV12-4 CASSFTEPRELFF
. TRBV7-6 CATKQVIGYEQYVF
. TRBV7-8 CASSLRSNNSPHLF
TRBD1 TRBV15 CATSRSLRTGGYQPQHF
TRBD2 TRBV15 CASSLAGLPYAQYF
. TRBV19 CASSIAHGAKETQYF
TRBD1 TRBV5-1 CASSRDSDYGYTF
. TRBV5-4 CASSLEYIGTDTQYF
. TRBV11-2 CASSRVGMSTGELFF
. TRBV15 CATSGRGQHYKQYF
. TRBV7-9 CATSCQTSQETQYF
. TRBV5-6 CASSPVDGTNSPLHF
TRBD1 TRBV7-3 CASSYTGTDAQYF
TRBD1 TRBV10-3 CAISWDSSSYNEQFF
TRBD2 TRBV24-1 CATSAPGGFYEQYF
. TRBV2 CASSLEEPGNSEQFF
. TRBV7-3 CASSADDTPYFQYF
. TRBV29-1 CSVDRRGAGYGYTF
. TRBV2 CASSGGGGGGSTF
TRBD1 TRBV10-2 CASSEPGQGGETQYF
TRBD1 TRBV9 CASGVPSTGQEDQYF
. TRBV7-9 CASSPGERETQYF
TRBD1 TRBV7-7 CASSLTSVDRADNEQYF
. TRBV7-8 CASSFDPDATTHSF
. TRBV28 CASRGRETQYF
. TRBV9 CASSEGSATRYFF
. TRBV11-3 CASSPPVMDSSYGYTF
TRBD2 TRBV7-9 CASSPRRSGGSDAQFF
. TRBV24-1 CATSEGGAYEQYF
. TRBV7-6 CASSLVTGGTYDETF
. TRBV7-8 CASSRGSGHDTQYF
. TRBV7-2 CASSLKGGADDRYF
. TRBV27 CASSPKGVEAFF
. TRBV7-9 CASGDPMWREQYFYF
TRBD2 TRBV7-9 CASSPSGLAGIRQFF
. TRBV7-2 CASSQGTLAGELFF
. TRBV7-8 CASSLRGRPDTQF
. TRBV6-6 CASSYREMNTEASF
. TRBV9 CASGVAGNIQTFAFF
. TRBV7-4 CASSPGTGAIDTQYF
. TRBV7-6 CASTLGIDTQYF
. TRBV15 CATSFLPGELFF
. TRBV9 CASSVPRLHPPDF
TRBD2 TRBV2 CASRKRGGQETQYF
. TRBV7-3 CASSAGGIDEQFF
TRBD2 TRBV9 CASSPIAGSSYEQYF